The rows below give T cell receptor beta chains drawn from one sample of a study of shared clonotypes between healthy human individuals. Some clones are missing from TCRdb's copy, which holds only in-frame ones; the method was immunoSEQ multiplex PCR. This repertoire shows over 2,000,000 clones, 93% found once; its top ten account for about 1.7%. Sequenced material: naive CD8+ T cells from PBMCs. The origin of the receptors is a man younger than 35 in good health. Some clones in this sample may be carry-over from other donors' samples. CDR3s include the opening cysteine and the closing phenylalanine or tryptophan. A D gene is named only where the DNA matches it firmly. For some rows the clone size is stated as once, few or many, or as a class when expanded; others skip it.

V gene: TRBV27; J gene: TRBJ2-7; clone size: NA; D gene: NA; CDR3 protein: CASRWDGGTYEQYF; CDR3 DNA: TGTGCCAGCCGCTGGGACGGCGGCACCTACGAGCAGTACTTC
V gene: TRBV9; J gene: TRBJ1-3; clone size: NA; D gene: TRBD1; CDR3 protein: CASSGGTGAGNTIYF; CDR3 DNA: TGTGCCAGCAGCGGCGGGACAGGAGCAGGAAACACCATATATTTT
V gene: TRBV28; J gene: TRBJ2-2; clone size: NA; D gene: NA; CDR3 protein: CASSLDSFAGELFF; CDR3 DNA: TGTGCCAGCAGCCTGGACAGTTTTGCCGGGGAGCTGTTTTTT
V gene: TRBV11-2; J gene: TRBJ2-5; clone size: NA; D gene: TRBD2; CDR3 protein: CASSYQGLAGAETQYF; CDR3 DNA: TGTGCCAGCAGCTACCAGGGACTAGCGGGAGCAGAGACCCAGTACTTC
V gene: TRBV30; J gene: TRBJ1-2; clone size: NA; D gene: NA; CDR3 protein: CARTEGVEDGYTF; CDR3 DNA: TGTGCCCGGACAGAGGGGGTGGAAGATGGCTACACCTTC
V gene: TRBV4-1; J gene: TRBJ2-3; clone size: once; D gene: NA; CDR3 protein: CASSQVSQGKDTQYF; CDR3 DNA: TGCGCCAGCAGCCAAGTATCCCAGGGGAAAGATACGCAGTATTTT
V gene: TRBV9; J gene: TRBJ2-5; clone size: NA; D gene: TRBD1; CDR3 protein: CASSATGTGYETQYF; CDR3 DNA: TGTGCCAGCAGCGCTACCGGGACAGGGTATGAGACCCAGTACTTC
V gene: TRBV15; J gene: TRBJ1-1; clone size: NA; D gene: NA; CDR3 protein: CATRTDRNTEAFF; CDR3 DNA: TGTGCCACCCGCACGGACAGGAACACTGAAGCTTTCTTT
V gene: TRBV6-5; J gene: TRBJ2-7; clone size: NA; D gene: NA; CDR3 protein: CASSYTGEFYEQYF; CDR3 DNA: TGTGCCAGCAGTTACACAGGCGAGTTCTACGAGCAGTACTTC
V gene: TRBV9; J gene: TRBJ2-7; clone size: NA; D gene: NA; CDR3 protein: CASSPEPRVAASYEQYF; CDR3 DNA: TGTGCCAGCAGCCCCGAGCCGAGGGTAGCGGCCTCCTACGAGCAGTACTTC
V gene: TRBV19; J gene: TRBJ1-1; clone size: NA; D gene: TRBD1; CDR3 protein: CASSPTGFTEAFF; CDR3 DNA: TGTGCCAGTAGTCCGACAGGGTTCACTGAAGCTTTCTTT
V gene: TRBV7-2; J gene: TRBJ1-2; clone size: NA; D gene: NA; CDR3 protein: CASSLRRTGSDGYTF; CDR3 DNA: TGTGCCAGCAGCTTAAGACGTACAGGTTCGGATGGCTACACCTTC
V gene: TRBV6-1; J gene: TRBJ1-4; clone size: NA; D gene: NA; CDR3 protein: CASRETSTSTKLFF; CDR3 DNA: TGTGCCAGCAGAGAGACTTCAACTAGCACTAAACTGTTTTTT
V gene: TRBV27; J gene: TRBJ2-7; clone size: NA; D gene: NA; CDR3 protein: CASSPTGSYEQYF; CDR3 DNA: TGTGCCAGCAGTCCGACAGGTTCCTACGAGCAGTACTTC
V gene: TRBV19; J gene: TRBJ2-1; clone size: NA; D gene: TRBD2; CDR3 protein: CASSVLAGAYNEQFF; CDR3 DNA: TGTGCCAGTAGTGTACTAGCGGGCGCCTACAATGAGCAGTTCTTC
V gene: TRBV4-1; J gene: TRBJ1-1; clone size: NA; D gene: TRBD1; CDR3 protein: CASSPSTGGGPEAFF; CDR3 DNA: TGCGCCAGCAGCCCTAGCACAGGGGGCGGCCCTGAAGCTTTCTTT
V gene: TRBV19; J gene: TRBJ2-7; clone size: NA; D gene: NA; CDR3 protein: CASSPGVGTTYEQYF; CDR3 DNA: TGTGCCAGTAGTCCCGGTGTAGGTACTACCTACGAGCAGTACTTC
V gene: TRBV6-5; J gene: TRBJ1-1; clone size: NA; D gene: NA; CDR3 protein: CASSPSGGNTEAFF; CDR3 DNA: TGTGCCAGCAGTCCCTCCGGGGGGAACACTGAAGCTTTCTTT
V gene: TRBV5-1; J gene: TRBJ1-1; clone size: NA; D gene: NA; CDR3 protein: CASSFQGGGMNTEAFF; CDR3 DNA: TGCGCCAGCAGCTTTCAAGGAGGTGGGATGAACACTGAAGCTTTCTTT
V gene: TRBV27; J gene: TRBJ1-1; clone size: NA; D gene: NA; CDR3 protein: CASSLVGRMNTEAFF; CDR3 DNA: TGTGCCAGCAGTTTGGTCGGCAGGATGAACACTGAAGCTTTCTTT
V gene: TRBV10-2; J gene: TRBJ2-7; clone size: NA; D gene: TRBD1; CDR3 protein: CASTEATGGYEQYF; CDR3 DNA: TGCGCCAGCACCGAGGCCACAGGGGGCTACGAGCAGTACTTC
V gene: TRBV14; J gene: TRBJ1-1; clone size: NA; D gene: NA; CDR3 protein: CASSFFSYGNTEAFF; CDR3 DNA: TGTGCCAGCAGTTTTTTCTCGTATGGAAACACTGAAGCTTTCTTT
V gene: TRBV27; J gene: TRBJ1-1; clone size: NA; D gene: TRBD1; CDR3 protein: CASSANRGTEAFF; CDR3 DNA: TGTGCCAGCAGTGCGAACAGGGGGACTGAAGCTTTCTTT
V gene: TRBV4-1; J gene: TRBJ1-1; clone size: few; D gene: TRBD1; CDR3 protein: CASSQYRDRNTEAFF; CDR3 DNA: TGCGCCAGCAGCCAATACCGGGACAGGAACACTGAAGCTTTCTTT
V gene: TRBV7-6; J gene: TRBJ2-7; clone size: NA; D gene: NA; CDR3 protein: CASSSPGSSYEQYF; CDR3 DNA: TGTGCCAGCAGCTCACCCGGGAGCTCCTACGAGCAGTACTTC
V gene: TRBV6-1; J gene: TRBJ2-1; clone size: NA; D gene: NA; CDR3 protein: CASSEGPYNEQFF; CDR3 DNA: TGTGCCAGCAGTGAAGGGCCCTACAATGAGCAGTTCTTC
V gene: TRBV27; J gene: TRBJ2-5; clone size: NA; D gene: TRBD2; CDR3 protein: CAAGGVPEETQYF; CDR3 DNA: TGTGCCGCGGGGGGGGTTCCCGAAGAGACCCAGTACTTC
V gene: TRBV7-9; J gene: TRBJ1-2; clone size: NA; D gene: NA; CDR3 protein: CASTMGLGANYGYTF; CDR3 DNA: TGTGCCAGCACCATGGGGTTGGGGGCAAACTATGGCTACACCTTC
V gene: TRBV14; J gene: TRBJ2-5; clone size: once; D gene: NA; CDR3 protein: CASSQDLTGVKETQYF; CDR3 DNA: TGTGCCAGCAGCCAAGATCTGACGGGAGTAAAGGAGACCCAGTACTTC